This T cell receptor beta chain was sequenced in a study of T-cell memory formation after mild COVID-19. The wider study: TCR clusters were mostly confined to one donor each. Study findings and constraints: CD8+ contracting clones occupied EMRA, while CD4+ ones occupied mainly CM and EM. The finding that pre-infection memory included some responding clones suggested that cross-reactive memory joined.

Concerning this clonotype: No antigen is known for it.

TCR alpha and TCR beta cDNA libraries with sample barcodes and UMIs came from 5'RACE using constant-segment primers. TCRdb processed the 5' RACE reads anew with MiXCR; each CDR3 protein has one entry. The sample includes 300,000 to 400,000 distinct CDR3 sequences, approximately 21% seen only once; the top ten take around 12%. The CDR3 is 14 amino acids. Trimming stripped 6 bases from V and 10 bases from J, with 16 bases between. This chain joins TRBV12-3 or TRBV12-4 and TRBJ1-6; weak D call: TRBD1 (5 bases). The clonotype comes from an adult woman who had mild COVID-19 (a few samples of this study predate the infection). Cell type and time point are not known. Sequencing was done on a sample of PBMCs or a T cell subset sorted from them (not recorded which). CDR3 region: CASRRALGVSPLHF. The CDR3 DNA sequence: TGTGCCAGCAGACGGGCCTTGGGGGTCTCACCCCTCCACTTT.